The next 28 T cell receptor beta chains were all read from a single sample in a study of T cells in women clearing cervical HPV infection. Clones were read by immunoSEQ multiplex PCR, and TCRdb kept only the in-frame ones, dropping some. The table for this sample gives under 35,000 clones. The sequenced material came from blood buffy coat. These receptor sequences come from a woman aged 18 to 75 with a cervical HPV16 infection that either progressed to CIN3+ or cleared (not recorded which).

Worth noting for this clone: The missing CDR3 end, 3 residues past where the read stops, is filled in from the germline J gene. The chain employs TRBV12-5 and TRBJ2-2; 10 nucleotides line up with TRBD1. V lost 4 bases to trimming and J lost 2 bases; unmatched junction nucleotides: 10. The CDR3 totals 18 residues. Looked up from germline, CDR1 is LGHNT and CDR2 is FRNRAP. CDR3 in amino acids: CASGWSARDRGNTGELFF. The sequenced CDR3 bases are TGTGCTAGTGGTTGGAGCGCCCGGGACAGGGGTAACACCGGGGAG.

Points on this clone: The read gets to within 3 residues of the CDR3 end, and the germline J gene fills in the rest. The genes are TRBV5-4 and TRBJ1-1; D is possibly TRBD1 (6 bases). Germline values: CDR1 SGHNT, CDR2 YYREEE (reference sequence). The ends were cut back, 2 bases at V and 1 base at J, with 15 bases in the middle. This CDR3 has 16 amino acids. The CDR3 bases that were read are TGTGCCAGCAGCTTAACAAAACAGGGCCCGAACACTGAA. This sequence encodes CASSLTKQGPNTE. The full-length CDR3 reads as CASSLTKQGPNTEAFF.

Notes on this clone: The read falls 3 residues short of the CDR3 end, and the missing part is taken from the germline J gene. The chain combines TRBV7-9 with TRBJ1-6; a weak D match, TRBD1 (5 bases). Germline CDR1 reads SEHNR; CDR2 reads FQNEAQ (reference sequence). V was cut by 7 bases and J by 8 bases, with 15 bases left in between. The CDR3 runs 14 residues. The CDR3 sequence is CASTPDKWDSPLHF. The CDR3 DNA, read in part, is TGTGCCAGCACCCCGGACAAGTGGGATTCACCC.

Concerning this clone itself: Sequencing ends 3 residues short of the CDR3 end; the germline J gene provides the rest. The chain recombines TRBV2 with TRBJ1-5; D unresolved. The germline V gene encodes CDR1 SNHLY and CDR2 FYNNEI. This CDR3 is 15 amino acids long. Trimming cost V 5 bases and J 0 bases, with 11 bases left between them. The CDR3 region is CASSSRTNSNQPQHF. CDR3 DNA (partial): TGTGCCAGCAGTTCCAGAACTAATAGCAATCAGCCC.

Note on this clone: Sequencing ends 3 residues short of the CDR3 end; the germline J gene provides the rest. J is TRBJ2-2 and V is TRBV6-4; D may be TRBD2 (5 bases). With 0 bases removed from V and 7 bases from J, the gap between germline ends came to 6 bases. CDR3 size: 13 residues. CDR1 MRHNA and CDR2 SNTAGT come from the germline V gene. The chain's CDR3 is CASSDSRGGELFF. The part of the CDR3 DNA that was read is TGTGCCAGCAGTGACTCCCGGGGCGGGGAG.

The sequenced part of the CDR3 DNA is TGTGCCAGCAGCTTAGCGGGGGCTGGAAACACC. This sequence encodes CASSLAGAGNT. From start to end, the CDR3 is CASSLAGAGNTIYF. This rearrangement joins TRBV13 to TRBJ1-3; TRBD1 might be the D (5 bases). The read comes to an end 3 residues before the CDR3 does, leaving the germline J gene to fill in the end. CDR1 is PRHDT, CDR2 FYEKMQ, per germline (reference sequence). The CDR3 totals 14 residues. V lost 1 base and J 2 bases, leaving 6 bases between the germline ends.

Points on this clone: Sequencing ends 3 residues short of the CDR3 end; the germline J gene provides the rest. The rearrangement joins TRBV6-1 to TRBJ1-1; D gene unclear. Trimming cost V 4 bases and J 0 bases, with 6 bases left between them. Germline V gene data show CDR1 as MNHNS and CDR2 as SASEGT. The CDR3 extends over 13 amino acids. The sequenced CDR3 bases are TGTGCCAGCAGTGCTCGGTTGAACACTGAA. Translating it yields CASSARLNTE. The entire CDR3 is CASSARLNTEAFF.

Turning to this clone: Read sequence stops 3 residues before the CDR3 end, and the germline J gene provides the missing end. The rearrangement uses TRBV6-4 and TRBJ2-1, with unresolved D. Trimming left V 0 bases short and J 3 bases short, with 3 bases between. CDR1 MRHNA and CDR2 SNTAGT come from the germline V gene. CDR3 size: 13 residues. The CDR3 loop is CASSDSSYNEQFF. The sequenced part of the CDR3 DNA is TGTGCCAGCAGTGACTCTAGCTACAATGAG.

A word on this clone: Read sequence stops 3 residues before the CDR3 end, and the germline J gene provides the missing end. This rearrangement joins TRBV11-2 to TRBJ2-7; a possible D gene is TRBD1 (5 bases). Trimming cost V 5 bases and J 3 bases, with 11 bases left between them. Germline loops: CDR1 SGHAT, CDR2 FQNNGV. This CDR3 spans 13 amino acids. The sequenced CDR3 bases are TGTGCCAGCAGCCAAGACAGACACTACGAG. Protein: CASSQDRHYE. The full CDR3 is CASSQDRHYEQYF.

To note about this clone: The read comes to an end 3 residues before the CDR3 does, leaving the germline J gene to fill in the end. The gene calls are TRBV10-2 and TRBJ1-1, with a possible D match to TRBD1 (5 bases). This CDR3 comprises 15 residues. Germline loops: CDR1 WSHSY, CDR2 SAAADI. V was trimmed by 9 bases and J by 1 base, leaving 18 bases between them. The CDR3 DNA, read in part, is TGCGCCAGTGATAGGGAGGGGTTCGGGAACACTGAA. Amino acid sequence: CASDREGFGNTE. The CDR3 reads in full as CASDREGFGNTEAFF.

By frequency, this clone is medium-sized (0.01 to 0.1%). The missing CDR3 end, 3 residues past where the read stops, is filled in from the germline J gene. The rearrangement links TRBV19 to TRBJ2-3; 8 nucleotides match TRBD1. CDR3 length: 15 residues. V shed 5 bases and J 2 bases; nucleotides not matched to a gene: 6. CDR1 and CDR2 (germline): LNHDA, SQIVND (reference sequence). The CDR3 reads CASSAGQGHTDTQYF. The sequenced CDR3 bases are TGTGCCAGTAGTGCAGGACAGGGTCACACAGATACG.

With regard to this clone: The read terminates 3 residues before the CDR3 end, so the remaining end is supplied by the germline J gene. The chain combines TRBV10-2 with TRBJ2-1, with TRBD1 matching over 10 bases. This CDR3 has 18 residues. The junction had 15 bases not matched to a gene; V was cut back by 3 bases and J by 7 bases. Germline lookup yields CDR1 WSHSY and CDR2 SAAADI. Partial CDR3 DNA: TGCGCCAGCAGTGACCCCTTAGTCGGGGACAGGGGAGATAATGAG. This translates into CASSDPLVGDRGDNE. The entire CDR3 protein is CASSDPLVGDRGDNEQFF.

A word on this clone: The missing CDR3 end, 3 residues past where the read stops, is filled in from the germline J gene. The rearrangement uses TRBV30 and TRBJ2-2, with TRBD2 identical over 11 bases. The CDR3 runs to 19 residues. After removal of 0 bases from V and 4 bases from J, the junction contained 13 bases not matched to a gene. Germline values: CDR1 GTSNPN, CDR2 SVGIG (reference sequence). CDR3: CAWSVASVLAGGFTGELFF. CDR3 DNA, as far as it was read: TGTGCCTGGAGTGTCGCGAGCGTCCTAGCGGGGGGCTTCACCGGGGAG.

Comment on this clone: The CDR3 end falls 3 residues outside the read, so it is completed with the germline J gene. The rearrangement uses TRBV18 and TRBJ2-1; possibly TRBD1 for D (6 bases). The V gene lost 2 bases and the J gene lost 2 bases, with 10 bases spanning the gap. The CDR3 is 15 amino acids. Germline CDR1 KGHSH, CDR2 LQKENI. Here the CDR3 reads CASSPTTGPYNEQFF. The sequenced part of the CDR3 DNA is TGTGCCAGCTCACCAACAACAGGGCCCTACAATGAG.

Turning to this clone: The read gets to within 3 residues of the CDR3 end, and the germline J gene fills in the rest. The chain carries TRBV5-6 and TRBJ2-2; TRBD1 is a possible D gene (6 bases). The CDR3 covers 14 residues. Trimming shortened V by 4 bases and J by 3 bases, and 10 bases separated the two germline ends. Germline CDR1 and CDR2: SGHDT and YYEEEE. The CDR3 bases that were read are TGTGCCAGCAGCCGGCAGGGGTACACCGGGGAG. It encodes CASSRQGYTGE. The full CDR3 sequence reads CASSRQGYTGELFF.

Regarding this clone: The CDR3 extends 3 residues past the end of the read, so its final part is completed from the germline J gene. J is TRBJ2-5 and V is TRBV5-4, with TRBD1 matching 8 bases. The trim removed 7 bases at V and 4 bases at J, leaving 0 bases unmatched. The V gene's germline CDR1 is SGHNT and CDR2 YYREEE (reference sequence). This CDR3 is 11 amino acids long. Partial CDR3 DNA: TGTGCCAGCGGGACAGGAGAGACC. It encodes CASGTGET. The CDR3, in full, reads CASGTGETQYF. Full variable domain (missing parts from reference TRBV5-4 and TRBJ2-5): ETGVTQSPTHLIKTRGQQVTLRCSSQSGHNTVSWYQQALGQGPQFIFQYYREEENGRGNFPPRFSGLQFPNYSSELNVNALELDDSALYLCASGTGETQYFGPGTRLLVL.

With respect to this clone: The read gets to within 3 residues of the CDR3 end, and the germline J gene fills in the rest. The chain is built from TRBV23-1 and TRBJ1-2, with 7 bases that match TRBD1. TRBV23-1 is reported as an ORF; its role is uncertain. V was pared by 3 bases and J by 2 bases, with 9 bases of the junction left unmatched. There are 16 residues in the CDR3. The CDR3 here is CASSHTGQDPNYGYTF. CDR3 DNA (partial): TGCGCCAGCAGTCATACCGGACAGGATCCAAACTATGGC.

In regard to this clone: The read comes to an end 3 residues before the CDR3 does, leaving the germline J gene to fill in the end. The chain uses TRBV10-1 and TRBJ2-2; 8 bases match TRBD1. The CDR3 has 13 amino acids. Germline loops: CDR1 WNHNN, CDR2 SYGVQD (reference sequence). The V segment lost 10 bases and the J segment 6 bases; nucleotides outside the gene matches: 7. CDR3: CATSDREAGELFF. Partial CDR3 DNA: TGCGCCACCTCGGACAGGGAGGCCGGGGAG.

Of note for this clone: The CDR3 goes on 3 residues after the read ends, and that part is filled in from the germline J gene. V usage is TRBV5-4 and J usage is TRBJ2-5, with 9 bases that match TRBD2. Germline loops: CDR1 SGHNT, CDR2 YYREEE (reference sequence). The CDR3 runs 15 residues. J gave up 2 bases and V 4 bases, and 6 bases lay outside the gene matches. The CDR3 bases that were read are TGTGCCAGCAGCCGCAGCGGGGGGTTACAAGAGACC. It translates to CASSRSGGLQET. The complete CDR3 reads CASSRSGGLQETQYF.

The CDR3 DNA, read in part, is TGTGCCAGCAGCTCCGGGACAGGGGTTAATGAG. Protein product: CASSSGTGVNE. The whole CDR3 reads CASSSGTGVNEQFF. The rearrangement links TRBV7-2 to TRBJ2-1; 10 bases agree with TRBD1. The missing CDR3 end, 3 residues past where the read stops, is filled in from the germline J gene. This CDR3 has 14 residues. CDR1 and CDR2 (germline): SGHTA, FQGNSA. V trimming: 4 bases; J trimming: 7 bases; junction bases outside the gene matches: 4.

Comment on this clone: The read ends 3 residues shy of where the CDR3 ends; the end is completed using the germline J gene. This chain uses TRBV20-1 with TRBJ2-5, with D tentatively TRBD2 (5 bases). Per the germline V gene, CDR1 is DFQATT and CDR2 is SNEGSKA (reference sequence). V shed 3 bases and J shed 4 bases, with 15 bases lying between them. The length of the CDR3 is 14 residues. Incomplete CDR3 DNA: TGCAGTGCTAGCGGGCCACGGGGTGTAGAGACC. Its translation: CSASGPRGVET. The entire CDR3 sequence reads CSASGPRGVETQYF.

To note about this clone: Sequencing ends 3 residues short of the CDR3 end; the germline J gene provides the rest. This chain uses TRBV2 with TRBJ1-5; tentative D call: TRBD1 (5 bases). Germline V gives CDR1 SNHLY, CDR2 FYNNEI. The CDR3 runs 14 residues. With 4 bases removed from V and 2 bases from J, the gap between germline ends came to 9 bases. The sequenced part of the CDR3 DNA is TGTGCCAGCAGTGGTGGCAGGGGCAATCAGCCC. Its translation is CASSGGRGNQP. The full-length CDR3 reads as CASSGGRGNQPQHF.

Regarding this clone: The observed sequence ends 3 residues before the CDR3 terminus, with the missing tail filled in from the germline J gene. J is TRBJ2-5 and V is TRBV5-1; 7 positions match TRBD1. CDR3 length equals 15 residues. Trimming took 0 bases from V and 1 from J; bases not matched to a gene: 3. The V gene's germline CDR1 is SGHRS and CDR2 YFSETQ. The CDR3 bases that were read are TGCGCCAGCAGCTTGGGACAGGGCCTCCAAGAGACC. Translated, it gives CASSLGQGLQET. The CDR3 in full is CASSLGQGLQETQYF.

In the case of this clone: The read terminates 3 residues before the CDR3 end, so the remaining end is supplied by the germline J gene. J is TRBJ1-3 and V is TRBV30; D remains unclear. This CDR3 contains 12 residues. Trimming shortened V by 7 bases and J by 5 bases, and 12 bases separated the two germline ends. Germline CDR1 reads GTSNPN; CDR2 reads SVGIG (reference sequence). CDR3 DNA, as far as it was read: TGTGCCTCCTGGACTCATCGAAACACC. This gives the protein CASWTHRNT. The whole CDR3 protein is CASWTHRNTIYF.

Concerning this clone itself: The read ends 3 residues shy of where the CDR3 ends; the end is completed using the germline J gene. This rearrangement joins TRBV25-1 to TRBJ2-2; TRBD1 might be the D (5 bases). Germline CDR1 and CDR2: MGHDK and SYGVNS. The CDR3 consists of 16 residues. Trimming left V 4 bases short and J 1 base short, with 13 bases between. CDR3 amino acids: CASSGPYTGNTGELFF. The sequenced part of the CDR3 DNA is TGTGCCAGCAGTGGGCCCTATACAGGGAACACCGGGGAG.

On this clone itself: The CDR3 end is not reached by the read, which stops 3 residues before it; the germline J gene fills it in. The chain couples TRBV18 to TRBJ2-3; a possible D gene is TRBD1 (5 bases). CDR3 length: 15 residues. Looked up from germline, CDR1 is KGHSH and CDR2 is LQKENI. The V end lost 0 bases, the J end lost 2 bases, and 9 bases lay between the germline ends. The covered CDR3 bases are TGTGCCAGCTCACCACCGGGGCGATCCACAGATACG. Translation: CASSPPGRSTDT. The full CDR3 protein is CASSPPGRSTDTQYF.

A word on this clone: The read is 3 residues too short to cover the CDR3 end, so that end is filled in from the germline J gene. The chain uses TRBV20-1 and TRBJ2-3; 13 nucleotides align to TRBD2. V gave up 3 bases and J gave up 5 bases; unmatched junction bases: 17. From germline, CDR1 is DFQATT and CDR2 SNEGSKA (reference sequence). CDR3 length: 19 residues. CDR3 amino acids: CSARPGLAGPHQAGDTQYF. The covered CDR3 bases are TGCAGTGCTAGGCCGGGACTAGCGGGGCCCCACCAGGCGGGAGATACG.

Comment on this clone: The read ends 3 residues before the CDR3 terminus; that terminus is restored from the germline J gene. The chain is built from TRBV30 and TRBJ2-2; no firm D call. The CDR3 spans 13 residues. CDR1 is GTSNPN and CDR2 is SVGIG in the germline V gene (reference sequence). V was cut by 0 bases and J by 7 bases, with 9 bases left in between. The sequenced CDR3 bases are TGTGCCTGGAGTGTACCCGGCGGCGGGGAG. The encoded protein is CAWSVPGGGE. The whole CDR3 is CAWSVPGGGELFF.